This T cell receptor beta chain was identified during a study of T cell responses to AZD1222 COVID-19 vaccine. Measured with immunoSEQ multiplex PCR; TCRdb has only the in-frame clones, and not every one. The table lists around 150,000 clones, roughly 90% of them singletons. In this sample, this clone turned up once. From germline, CDR1 is MDHEN and CDR2 SYDVKM. Trimming removed 5 bases from V and 5 bases from J, with 15 bases in between. The CDR3 extends over 15 amino acids. This sample comprised peripheral blood, obtained 28 days after the second AZD1222 dose. The J gene is TRBJ2-2, the V gene TRBV28, with D unresolved. The sequence derives from an adult who received the AZD1222 COVID-19 vaccine. CDR3 protein: CASSTRRSITGELFF. The CDR3 region has the DNA TGTGCCAGCAGTACAAGAAGGAGCATTACCGGGGAGCTGTTTTTT.